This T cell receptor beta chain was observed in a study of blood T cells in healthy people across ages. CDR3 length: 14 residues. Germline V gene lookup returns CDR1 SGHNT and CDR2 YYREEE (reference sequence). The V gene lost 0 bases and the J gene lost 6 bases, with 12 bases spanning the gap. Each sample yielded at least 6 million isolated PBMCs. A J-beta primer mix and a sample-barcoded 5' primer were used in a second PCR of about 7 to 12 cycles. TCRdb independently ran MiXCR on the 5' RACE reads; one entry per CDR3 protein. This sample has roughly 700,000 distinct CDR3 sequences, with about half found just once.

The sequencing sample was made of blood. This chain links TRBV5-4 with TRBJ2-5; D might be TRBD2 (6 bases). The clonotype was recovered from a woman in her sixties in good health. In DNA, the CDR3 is TGTGCCAGCAGCTTGGCGGGAGTCGAGAAGACCCAGTACTTC. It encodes CASSLAGVEKTQYF.